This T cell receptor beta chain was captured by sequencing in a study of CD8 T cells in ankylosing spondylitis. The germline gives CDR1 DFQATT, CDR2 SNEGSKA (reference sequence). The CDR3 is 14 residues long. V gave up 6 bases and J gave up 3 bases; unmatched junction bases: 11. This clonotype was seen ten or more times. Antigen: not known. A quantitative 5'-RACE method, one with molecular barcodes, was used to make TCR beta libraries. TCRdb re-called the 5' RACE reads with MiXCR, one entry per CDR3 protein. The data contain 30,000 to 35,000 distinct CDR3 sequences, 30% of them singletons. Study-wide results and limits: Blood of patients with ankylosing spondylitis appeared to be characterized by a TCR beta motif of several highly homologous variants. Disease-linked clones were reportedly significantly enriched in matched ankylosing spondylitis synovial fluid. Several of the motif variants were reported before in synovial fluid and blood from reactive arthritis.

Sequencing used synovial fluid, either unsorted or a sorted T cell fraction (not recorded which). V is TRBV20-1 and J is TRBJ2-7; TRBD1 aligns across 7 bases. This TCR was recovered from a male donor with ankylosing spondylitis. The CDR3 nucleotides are TGCAGTGCCATGGCCCCCTGGGACAGCTACGAGCAGTACGTC. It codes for CSAMAPWDSYEQYV.